Listed below are T cell receptor beta chains from one sample, sequenced in a study of cytomegalovirus exposure and HLA in healthy donors. Repertoires were generated with immunoSEQ multiplex PCR, while TCRdb's copy carries only in-frame clones and drops some. The sample yields 80,000 to 100,000 clones, around 86% seen once. Sample: PBMCs. Receptors were obtained from a female donor in good health and CMV-seropositive. The CDR3 runs from the conserved cysteine through the conserved F or W. Each record gives: D gene, clone size, V gene, J gene, CDR3 protein, CDR3 DNA. The D gene is left open where the match is weak. Some rows mark clone size as missing; the rest say once, few, many or name a class of expanded clone.

d_call: -
clone_size: -
v_call: TRBV6-1
j_call: TRBJ2-1
cdr3_aa: CASSPDGHQQFF
cdr3_nt: TGTGCCAGCAGTCCCGACGGACACCAGCAGTTCTTC

d_call: TRBD1
clone_size: -
v_call: TRBV28
j_call: TRBJ1-4
cdr3_aa: CASYRGTNEKLFF
cdr3_nt: TGTGCCAGCTACAGGGGAACTAATGAAAAACTGTTTTTT

d_call: -
clone_size: -
v_call: TRBV9
j_call: TRBJ1-1
cdr3_aa: CASSVGGANTEAFF
cdr3_nt: TGTGCCAGCAGCGTAGGGGGCGCGAACACTGAAGCTTTCTTT

d_call: -
clone_size: -
v_call: TRBV7-9
j_call: TRBJ1-1
cdr3_aa: CASSDRGSEAFF
cdr3_nt: TGTGCCAGCAGCGATAGGGGGTCTGAAGCTTTCTTT

d_call: -
clone_size: -
v_call: TRBV4-1
j_call: TRBJ2-7
cdr3_aa: CASSQHGDGAGSLLYEQYF
cdr3_nt: TGCGCCAGCAGCCAACACGGGGACGGGGCGGGATCGTTGTTGTACGAGCAGTACTTC

d_call: -
clone_size: once
v_call: TRBV5-4
j_call: TRBJ1-6
cdr3_aa: CASSIDSNSPLHF
cdr3_nt: TGTGCCAGCAGTATCGACAGCAATTCACCCCTCCACTTT

d_call: -
clone_size: -
v_call: TRBV5-6
j_call: TRBJ2-2
cdr3_aa: CASSLAIENTGELFF
cdr3_nt: TGTGCCAGCAGCTTGGCCATAGAGAACACCGGGGAGCTGTTTTTT

d_call: -
clone_size: -
v_call: TRBV25-1
j_call: TRBJ2-7
cdr3_aa: CASSEWGVTYEQYF
cdr3_nt: TGTGCCAGCAGTGAATGGGGGGTCACCTACGAGCAGTACTTC

d_call: -
clone_size: -
v_call: TRBV28
j_call: TRBJ1-1
cdr3_aa: CASSPKKAFF
cdr3_nt: TGTGCCAGCAGCCCCAAAAAAGCTTTCTTT

d_call: -
clone_size: -
v_call: TRBV5-1
j_call: TRBJ2-1
cdr3_aa: CASSPRGGTVYNEQFF
cdr3_nt: TGCGCCAGCAGCCCGAGAGGGGGGACAGTATACAATGAGCAGTTCTTC

d_call: -
clone_size: few
v_call: TRBV28
j_call: TRBJ2-7
cdr3_aa: CASSLERAYEQYF
cdr3_nt: TGTGCCAGCAGTTTGGAGAGGGCGTACGAGCAGTACTTC

d_call: TRBD1
clone_size: -
v_call: TRBV5-6
j_call: TRBJ1-4
cdr3_aa: CASSPGSGQQNEKLFF
cdr3_nt: TGTGCCAGCAGCCCCGGCTCGGGACAGCAGAATGAAAAACTGTTTTTT

d_call: TRBD2
clone_size: -
v_call: TRBV5-1
j_call: TRBJ2-7
cdr3_aa: CASSFSGTSGSYEQYF
cdr3_nt: TGCGCCAGCAGCTTCTCCGGGACTAGCGGCTCCTACGAGCAGTACTTC

d_call: TRBD1
clone_size: -
v_call: TRBV5-1
j_call: TRBJ1-1
cdr3_aa: CASSLVEGGVPSSDAFF
cdr3_nt: TGCGCCAGCAGCCTCGTTGAAGGGGGCGTACCCTCCTCAGACGCTTTCTTT

d_call: -
clone_size: -
v_call: TRBV5-1
j_call: TRBJ2-3
cdr3_aa: CASSLGRDTDTQYF
cdr3_nt: TGCGCCAGCAGTTTGGGCAGGGACACAGATACGCAGTATTTT

d_call: TRBD1
clone_size: -
v_call: TRBV30
j_call: TRBJ1-1
cdr3_aa: CAWSVDRGRFGAFF
cdr3_nt: TGTGCCTGGAGTGTAGACAGGGGGAGATTCGGGGCTTTCTTT

d_call: TRBD1
clone_size: -
v_call: TRBV7-9
j_call: TRBJ2-7
cdr3_aa: CASSPGTGAYEQYF
cdr3_nt: TGTGCCAGCAGCCCAGGGACAGGAGCCTACGAGCAGTACTTC

d_call: -
clone_size: few
v_call: TRBV4-1
j_call: TRBJ1-1
cdr3_aa: CASSPLEGLNTEAFF
cdr3_nt: TGCGCCAGCAGCCCCTTAGAGGGCCTGAACACTGAAGCTTTCTTT

d_call: -
clone_size: -
v_call: TRBV6-1
j_call: TRBJ1-5
cdr3_aa: CASSVIQGGVVQPQHF
cdr3_nt: TGTGCCAGCAGTGTAATACAGGGTGGGGTTGTTCAGCCCCAGCATTTT

d_call: -
clone_size: -
v_call: TRBV4-1
j_call: TRBJ2-7
cdr3_aa: CASSQVRASDYEQYF
cdr3_nt: TGCGCCAGCAGCCAAGTTAGAGCGAGCGACTACGAGCAGTACTTC

d_call: TRBD2
clone_size: -
v_call: TRBV7-2
j_call: TRBJ2-1
cdr3_aa: CASSLGGRADEQFF
cdr3_nt: TGTGCCAGCAGCTTAGGCGGGAGGGCCGATGAGCAGTTCTTC

d_call: -
clone_size: -
v_call: TRBV7-9
j_call: TRBJ1-2
cdr3_aa: CSSSLEITSNYGYTF
cdr3_nt: TGTTCCAGCAGCTTAGAGATAACAAGTAACTATGGCTACACCTTC

d_call: -
clone_size: -
v_call: TRBV12-2
j_call: TRBJ1-4
cdr3_aa: CASRLTSKTCEKLFF
cdr3_nt: TGTGCAAGTCGCTTAACGAGCAAGACTTGTGAAAAACTGTTTTTT

d_call: TRBD1
clone_size: -
v_call: TRBV9
j_call: TRBJ2-1
cdr3_aa: CASSGTGGNEQFF
cdr3_nt: TGTGCCAGCAGCGGGACAGGAGGCAATGAGCAGTTCTTC

d_call: -
clone_size: -
v_call: TRBV6-1
j_call: TRBJ1-2
cdr3_aa: CASSESGSGYTF
cdr3_nt: TGTGCCAGCAGTGAATCAGGGTCAGGCTACACCTTC

d_call: TRBD1
clone_size: few
v_call: TRBV18
j_call: TRBJ2-7
cdr3_aa: CASSKTPGTGGYEQYF
cdr3_nt: TGTGCCAGCTCGAAGACGCCCGGGACAGGGGGCTACGAGCAGTACTTC

d_call: TRBD1
clone_size: -
v_call: TRBV5-1
j_call: TRBJ2-7
cdr3_aa: CASSLGTGYEQYF
cdr3_nt: TGCGCCAGCAGCTTGGGGACAGGCTACGAGCAGTACTTC

d_call: -
clone_size: -
v_call: TRBV5-4
j_call: TRBJ2-7
cdr3_aa: CASSLRTGGKRLYEQYF
cdr3_nt: TGTGCCAGCAGCTTACGAACCGGGGGAAAACGTTTGTACGAGCAGTACTTC

d_call: TRBD1
clone_size: -
v_call: TRBV28
j_call: TRBJ2-6
cdr3_aa: CASSLGGAGANVLTF
cdr3_nt: TGTGCCAGCAGCTTAGGGGGCGCTGGGGCCAACGTCCTGACTTTC

d_call: -
clone_size: -
v_call: TRBV7-9
j_call: TRBJ1-2
cdr3_aa: CASSSGALYGYTF
cdr3_nt: TGTGCCAGCAGCTCAGGGGCCCTCTATGGCTACACCTTC

d_call: TRBD2
clone_size: -
v_call: TRBV6-5
j_call: TRBJ2-5
cdr3_aa: CASIGRKGGETQYF
cdr3_nt: TGTGCCAGCATTGGAAGAAAGGGAGGGGAGACCCAGTACTTC

d_call: TRBD2
clone_size: -
v_call: TRBV4-1
j_call: TRBJ2-7
cdr3_aa: CASSRTLAGREQYF
cdr3_nt: TGCGCCAGCAGCCGTACCTTAGCGGGACGGGAGCAGTACTTC

d_call: TRBD1
clone_size: -
v_call: TRBV11-2
j_call: TRBJ2-7
cdr3_aa: CASSLGQGWDEQYF
cdr3_nt: TGTGCCAGCAGCTTAGGACAGGGTTGGGACGAGCAGTACTTC

d_call: TRBD1
clone_size: -
v_call: TRBV28
j_call: TRBJ2-5
cdr3_aa: CASSLSTGGGETQYF
cdr3_nt: TGTGCCAGCAGTTTGTCCACAGGGGGTGGAGAGACCCAGTACTTC

d_call: TRBD2
clone_size: once
v_call: TRBV5-1
j_call: TRBJ2-2
cdr3_aa: CASSPLAGGWAGELFF
cdr3_nt: TGCGCCAGCAGCCCGCTAGCGGGAGGATGGGCCGGGGAGCTGTTTTTT

d_call: -
clone_size: -
v_call: TRBV19
j_call: TRBJ2-5
cdr3_aa: CASSIGGLTETQYF
cdr3_nt: TGTGCCAGTAGTATAGGGGGCCTTACAGAGACCCAGTACTTC

d_call: TRBD1
clone_size: few
v_call: TRBV5-5
j_call: TRBJ1-2
cdr3_aa: CASSLPRTGMSGYTF
cdr3_nt: TGTGCCAGCAGCCTGCCCCGGACAGGGATGTCTGGCTACACCTTC

d_call: -
clone_size: few
v_call: TRBV5-1
j_call: TRBJ2-3
cdr3_aa: CASSFHLTDTQYF
cdr3_nt: TGCGCCAGCAGCTTCCACCTAACAGATACGCAGTATTTT

d_call: TRBD2
clone_size: -
v_call: TRBV5-4
j_call: TRBJ2-7
cdr3_aa: CASSLASGGARLHEQYF
cdr3_nt: TGTGCCAGCAGCTTGGCTAGCGGGGGGGCCAGGCTCCACGAGCAGTACTTC

d_call: -
clone_size: -
v_call: TRBV9
j_call: TRBJ2-4
cdr3_aa: CASSVGQGKGQNIQYF
cdr3_nt: TGTGCCAGCAGCGTAGGCCAGGGTAAGGGCCAAAACATTCAGTACTTC

d_call: TRBD2
clone_size: -
v_call: TRBV9
j_call: TRBJ2-3
cdr3_aa: CASSVAKGGSTDTQYF
cdr3_nt: TGTGCCAGCAGCGTAGCCAAGGGAGGGAGCACAGATACGCAGTATTTT

d_call: TRBD1
clone_size: -
v_call: TRBV5-6
j_call: TRBJ1-1
cdr3_aa: CASSLRGRDTEAFF
cdr3_nt: TGTGCCAGCAGCTTAAGGGGGCGGGACACTGAAGCTTTCTTT

d_call: TRBD1
clone_size: once
v_call: TRBV15
j_call: TRBJ1-5
cdr3_aa: CATSRVGTGHQPQHF
cdr3_nt: TGTGCCACCAGCAGGGTCGGGACAGGGCATCAGCCCCAGCATTTT

d_call: -
clone_size: few
v_call: TRBV29-1
j_call: TRBJ1-2
cdr3_aa: CSVLGAGGANYGYTF
cdr3_nt: TGCAGCGTTTTGGGCGCAGGCGGGGCCAACTATGGCTACACCTTC

d_call: -
clone_size: -
v_call: TRBV6-1
j_call: TRBJ2-2
cdr3_aa: CASPAPNTGELFF
cdr3_nt: TGTGCCAGTCCAGCGCCGAACACCGGGGAGCTGTTTTTT

d_call: -
clone_size: -
v_call: TRBV21-1
j_call: TRBJ1-6
cdr3_aa: CASSKRLGQGNSPLHF
cdr3_nt: TGTGCCAGCAGCAAAAGGCTAGGACAGGGCAATTCACCCCTCCACTTT

d_call: -
clone_size: -
v_call: TRBV6-1
j_call: TRBJ1-2
cdr3_aa: CASSERFRGRLGYTF
cdr3_nt: TGTGCCAGCAGTGAAAGGTTCAGAGGGCGGCTCGGCTACACCTTC